This TCR beta chain was retrieved from a study of T cell responses to AZD1222 COVID-19 vaccine. Whole-study results and caveats: A rise in Spike-specific TCR breadth and depth followed two AZD1222 doses. Among AZD1222 vaccinees, only 5 or 6 were seropositive at baseline. There were repertoire samples only from the period after the peak T cell response.

As for this clone: Its antigen is unknown.

Generated by immunoSEQ multiplex PCR, the TCRdb table keeps only in-frame clones and is missing some. The sample carries approximately 110,000 clones, 75% to 90% recorded once. This CDR3 spans 16 amino acids. V shed 0 bases and J 1 base; nucleotides not matched to a gene: 3. The germline V gene encodes CDR1 LGHNA and CDR2 YSLEER. This clonotype originated in an adult who received the AZD1222 COVID-19 vaccine. Here the sequenced sample was peripheral blood, taken 28 days after the second AZD1222 dose. The V call is TRBV4-3, the J call TRBJ1-5, with 7 bases that match TRBD1. The CDR3 DNA reads as TGCGCCAGCAGCCAAGACTACAGGGGCAGCAATCAGCCCCAGCATTTT. This sequence encodes CASSQDYRGSNQPQHF.